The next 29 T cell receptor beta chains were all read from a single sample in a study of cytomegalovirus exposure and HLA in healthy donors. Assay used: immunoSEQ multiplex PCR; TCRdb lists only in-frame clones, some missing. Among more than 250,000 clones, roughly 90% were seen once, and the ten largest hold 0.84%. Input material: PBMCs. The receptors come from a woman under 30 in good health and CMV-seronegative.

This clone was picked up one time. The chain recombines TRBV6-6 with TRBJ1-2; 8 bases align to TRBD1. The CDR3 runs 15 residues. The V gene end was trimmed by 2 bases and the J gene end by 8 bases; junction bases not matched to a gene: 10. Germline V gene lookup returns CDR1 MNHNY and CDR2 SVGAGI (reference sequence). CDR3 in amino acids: CASSYTRPDRAGYTF. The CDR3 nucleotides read TGTGCCAGCAGTTACACCCGTCCGGACAGGGCGGGCTACACCTTC.

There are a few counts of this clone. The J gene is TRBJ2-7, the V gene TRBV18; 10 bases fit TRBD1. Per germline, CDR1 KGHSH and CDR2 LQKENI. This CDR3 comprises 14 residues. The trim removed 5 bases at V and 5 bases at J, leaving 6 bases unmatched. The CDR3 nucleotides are TGTGCCAGCTCAAGGGACAGGGGCGAGGACGAGCAGTACTTC. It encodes CASSRDRGEDEQYF. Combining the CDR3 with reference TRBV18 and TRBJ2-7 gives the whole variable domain NAGVMQNPRHLVRRRGQEARLRCSPMKGHSHVYWYRQLPEEGLKFMVYLQKENIIDESGMPKERFSAEFPKEGPSILRIQQVVRGDSAAYFCASSRDRGEDEQYFGPGTRLTVT.

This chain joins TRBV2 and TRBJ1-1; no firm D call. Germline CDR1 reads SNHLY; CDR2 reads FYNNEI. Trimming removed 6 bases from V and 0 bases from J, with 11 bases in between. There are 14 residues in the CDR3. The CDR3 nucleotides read TGTGCCAGCAGGCTAGGCCTGATGAACACTGAAGCTTTCTTT. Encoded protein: CASRLGLMNTEAFF.

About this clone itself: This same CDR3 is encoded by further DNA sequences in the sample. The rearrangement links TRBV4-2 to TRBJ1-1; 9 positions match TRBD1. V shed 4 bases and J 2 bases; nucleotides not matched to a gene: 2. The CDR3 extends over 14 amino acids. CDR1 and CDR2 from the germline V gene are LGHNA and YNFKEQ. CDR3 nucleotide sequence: TGTGCCAGCAGCCCGGGACAGGGTAACACTGAAGCTTTCTTT. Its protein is CASSPGQGNTEAFF.

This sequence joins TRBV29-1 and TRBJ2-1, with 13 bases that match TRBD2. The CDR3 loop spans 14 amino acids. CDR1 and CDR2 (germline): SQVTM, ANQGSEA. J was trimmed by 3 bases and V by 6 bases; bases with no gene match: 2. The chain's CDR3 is CSVGTSGDYNEQFF. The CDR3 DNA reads TGCAGCGTCGGGACTAGCGGGGACTACAATGAGCAGTTCTTC.

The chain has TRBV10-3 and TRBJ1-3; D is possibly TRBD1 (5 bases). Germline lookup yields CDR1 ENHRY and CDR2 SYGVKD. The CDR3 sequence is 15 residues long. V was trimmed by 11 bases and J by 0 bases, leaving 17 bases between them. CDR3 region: CAHKGQGISGNTIYF. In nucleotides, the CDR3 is TGTGCCCACAAAGGGCAGGGCATCTCTGGAAACACCATATATTTT.

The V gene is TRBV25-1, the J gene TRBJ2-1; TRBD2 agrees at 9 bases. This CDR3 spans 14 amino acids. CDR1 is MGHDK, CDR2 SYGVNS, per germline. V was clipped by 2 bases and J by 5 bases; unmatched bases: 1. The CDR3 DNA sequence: TGTGCCAGCAGTGAACTAGCGGGAAACAATGAGCAGTTCTTC. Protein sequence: CASSELAGNNEQFF. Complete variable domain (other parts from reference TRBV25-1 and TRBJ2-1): EADIYQTPRYLVIGTGKKITLECSQTMGHDKMYWYQQDPGMELHLIHYSYGVNSTEKGDLSSESTVSRIRTEHFPLTLESARPSHTSQYLCASSELAGNNEQFFGPGTRLTVL.

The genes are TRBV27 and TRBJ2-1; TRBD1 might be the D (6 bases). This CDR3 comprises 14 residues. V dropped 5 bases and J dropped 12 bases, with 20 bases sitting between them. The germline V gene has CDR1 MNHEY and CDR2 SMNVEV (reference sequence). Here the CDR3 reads CASSTRQALKGQFF. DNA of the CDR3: TGTGCCAGCAGTACTCGACAGGCCCTCAAGGGGCAGTTCTTC.

The CDR3 protein is CASSAGTGQYNEQFF. The CDR3 DNA follows: TGTGCCAGCAGCGCCGGGACAGGGCAATACAATGAGCAGTTCTTC. V usage is TRBV9 and J usage is TRBJ2-1; TRBD1 aligns across 9 bases. J lost 4 bases, V lost 3 bases, and 5 bases had no gene match. The CDR3 consists of 15 residues. The germline V gene has CDR1 SGDLS and CDR2 YYNGEE.

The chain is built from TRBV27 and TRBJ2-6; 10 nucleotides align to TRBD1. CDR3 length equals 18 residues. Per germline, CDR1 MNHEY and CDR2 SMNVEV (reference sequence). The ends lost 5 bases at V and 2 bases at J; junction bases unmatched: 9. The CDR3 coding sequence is TGTGCCAGCAGTCCAGCAGGACAGGGGGTCCCTGGGGCCAACGTCCTGACTTTC. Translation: CASSPAGQGVPGANVLTF.

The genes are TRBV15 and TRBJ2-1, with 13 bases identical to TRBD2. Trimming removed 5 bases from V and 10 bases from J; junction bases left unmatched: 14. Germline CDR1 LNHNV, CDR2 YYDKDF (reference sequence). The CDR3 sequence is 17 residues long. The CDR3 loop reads CATSGRQGLAGEREQFF. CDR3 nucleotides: TGTGCCACCAGCGGCCGTCAAGGACTAGCGGGAGAACGGGAGCAGTTCTTC.

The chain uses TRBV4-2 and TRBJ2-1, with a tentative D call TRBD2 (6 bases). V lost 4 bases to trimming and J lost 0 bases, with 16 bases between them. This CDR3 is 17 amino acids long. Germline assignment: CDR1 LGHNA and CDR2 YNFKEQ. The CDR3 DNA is TGTGCCAGCAGCCCCGCCCATACGGACTACTCCTACAATGAGCAGTTCTTC. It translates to CASSPAHTDYSYNEQFF.

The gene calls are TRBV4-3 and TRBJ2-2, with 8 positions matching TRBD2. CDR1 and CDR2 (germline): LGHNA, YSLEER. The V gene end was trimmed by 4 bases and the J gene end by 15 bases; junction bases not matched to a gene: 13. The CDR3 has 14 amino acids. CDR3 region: CASSPNPPRGRMFF. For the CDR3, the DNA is TGCGCCAGCAGCCCCAACCCCCCTCGCGGGAGGATGTTTTTT.

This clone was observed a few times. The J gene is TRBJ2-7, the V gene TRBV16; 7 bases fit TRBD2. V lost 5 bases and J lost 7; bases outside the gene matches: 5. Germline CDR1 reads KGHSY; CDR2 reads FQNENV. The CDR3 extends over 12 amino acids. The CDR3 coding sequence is TGTGCCAGCAGCTCCCCGCGGGGGGAGCAGTACTTC. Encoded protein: CASSSPRGEQYF.

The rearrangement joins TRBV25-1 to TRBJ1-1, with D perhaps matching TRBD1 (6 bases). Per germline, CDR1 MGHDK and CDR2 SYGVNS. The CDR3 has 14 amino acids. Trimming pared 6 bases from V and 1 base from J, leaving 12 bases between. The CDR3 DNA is TGTGCCAGCAGCCGAGGGGGGGGGAACACTGAAGCTTTCTTT. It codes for CASSRGGGNTEAFF.

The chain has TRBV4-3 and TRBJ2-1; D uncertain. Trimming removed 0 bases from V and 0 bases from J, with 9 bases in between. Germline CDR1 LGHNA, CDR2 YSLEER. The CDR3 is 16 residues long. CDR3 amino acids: CASSQEVLSSYNEQFF. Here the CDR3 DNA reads TGCGCCAGCAGCCAAGAGGTTCTCAGCTCCTACAATGAGCAGTTCTTC.

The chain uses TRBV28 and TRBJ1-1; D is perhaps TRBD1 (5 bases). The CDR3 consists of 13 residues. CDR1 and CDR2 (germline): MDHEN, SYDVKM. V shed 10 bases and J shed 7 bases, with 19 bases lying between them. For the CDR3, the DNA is TGTGCCACTACTCCCCCGACCCAGGGTGAAGCTTTCTTT. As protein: CATTPPTQGEAFF.

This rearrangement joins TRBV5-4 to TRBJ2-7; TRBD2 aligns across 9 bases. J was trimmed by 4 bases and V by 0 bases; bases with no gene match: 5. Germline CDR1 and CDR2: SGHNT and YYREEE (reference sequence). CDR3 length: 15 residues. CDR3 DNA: TGTGCCAGCAGCTTGGGGGCGGGAGGGCAATACGAGCAGTACTTC. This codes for CASSLGAGGQYEQYF.

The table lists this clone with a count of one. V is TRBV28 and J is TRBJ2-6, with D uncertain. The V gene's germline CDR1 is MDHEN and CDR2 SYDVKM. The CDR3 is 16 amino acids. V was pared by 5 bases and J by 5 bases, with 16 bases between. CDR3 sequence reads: CASSDRTQSRANVLTF. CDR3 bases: TGTGCCAGCAGTGATCGTACACAAAGTCGGGCCAACGTCCTGACTTTC.

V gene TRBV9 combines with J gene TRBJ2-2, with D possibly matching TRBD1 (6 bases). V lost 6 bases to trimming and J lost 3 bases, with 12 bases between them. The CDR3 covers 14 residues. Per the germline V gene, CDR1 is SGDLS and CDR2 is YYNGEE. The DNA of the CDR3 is TGTGCCAGCACCACAGGGTTGGACACCGGGGAGCTGTTTTTT. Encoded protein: CASTTGLDTGELFF.

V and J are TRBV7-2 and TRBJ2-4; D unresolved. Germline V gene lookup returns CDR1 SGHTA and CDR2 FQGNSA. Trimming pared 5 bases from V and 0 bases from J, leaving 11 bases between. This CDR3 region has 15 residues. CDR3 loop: CASSLFTEAKNIQYF. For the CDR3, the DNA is TGTGCCAGCAGCCTATTTACAGAAGCCAAAAACATTCAGTACTTC.

The CDR3 nucleotides are TGCGCCAGCAGCCAAGATATCCGGGACAGGGTCTCCTACGAGCAGTACTTC. This translates into CASSQDIRDRVSYEQYF. V gene TRBV4-1 combines with J gene TRBJ2-7, with TRBD1 identical over 9 bases. V shed 0 bases and J 0 bases; nucleotides not matched to a gene: 6. Germline V gene data show CDR1 as MGHRA and CDR2 as YSYEKL. The CDR3 contains 17 residues.

The CDR3 nucleotides read TGTGCCAGCAGTCCTACAGATAGCAATCAGCCCCAGCATTTT. Encoded protein: CASSPTDSNQPQHF. The rearrangement joins TRBV2 to TRBJ1-5, with D unresolved. This CDR3 spans 14 amino acids. Trimming cost V 5 bases and J 0 bases, with 8 bases left between them. The germline CDR1 and CDR2 sequences are SNHLY and FYNNEI.

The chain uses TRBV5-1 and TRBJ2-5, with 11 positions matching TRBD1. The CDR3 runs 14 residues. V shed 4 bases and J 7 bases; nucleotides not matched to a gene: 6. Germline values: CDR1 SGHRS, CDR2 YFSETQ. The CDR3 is CASSPEGTGGTQYF. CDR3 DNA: TGCGCCAGCAGCCCGGAGGGGACAGGGGGGACCCAGTACTTC.

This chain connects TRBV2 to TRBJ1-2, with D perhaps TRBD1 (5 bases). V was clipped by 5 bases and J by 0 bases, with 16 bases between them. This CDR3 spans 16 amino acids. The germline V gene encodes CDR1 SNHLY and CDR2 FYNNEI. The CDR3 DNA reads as TGTGCCAGCAGTAGTAGCAGGGTCAGGGCTAACTATGGCTACACCTTC. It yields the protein CASSSSRVRANYGYTF.

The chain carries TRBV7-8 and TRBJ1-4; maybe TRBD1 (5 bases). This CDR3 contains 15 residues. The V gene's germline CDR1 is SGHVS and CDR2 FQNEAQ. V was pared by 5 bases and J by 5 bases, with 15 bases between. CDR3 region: CASSRGRQSNEKLFF. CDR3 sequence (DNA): TGTGCCAGCAGCAGGGGTAGACAGTCAAATGAAAAACTGTTTTTT.

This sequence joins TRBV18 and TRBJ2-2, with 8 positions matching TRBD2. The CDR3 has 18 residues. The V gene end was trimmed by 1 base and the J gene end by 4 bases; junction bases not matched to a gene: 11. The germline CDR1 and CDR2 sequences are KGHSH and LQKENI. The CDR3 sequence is CASSPQDRGLGGTGELFF. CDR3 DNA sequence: TGTGCCAGCTCACCACAGGACCGGGGACTAGGGGGCACCGGGGAGCTGTTTTTT.

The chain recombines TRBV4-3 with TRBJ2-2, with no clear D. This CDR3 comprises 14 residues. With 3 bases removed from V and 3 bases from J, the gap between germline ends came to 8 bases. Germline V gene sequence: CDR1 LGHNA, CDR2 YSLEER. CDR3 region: CASSHSTDTGELFF. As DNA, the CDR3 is TGCGCCAGCAGCCATTCTACAGACACCGGGGAGCTGTTTTTT.

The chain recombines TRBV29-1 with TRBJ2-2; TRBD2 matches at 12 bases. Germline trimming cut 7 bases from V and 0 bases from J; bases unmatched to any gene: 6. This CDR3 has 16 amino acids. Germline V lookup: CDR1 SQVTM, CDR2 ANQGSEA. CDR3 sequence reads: CSAALAGGSNTGELFF. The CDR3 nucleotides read TGCAGCGCCGCACTAGCGGGAGGATCGAACACCGGGGAGCTGTTTTTT.